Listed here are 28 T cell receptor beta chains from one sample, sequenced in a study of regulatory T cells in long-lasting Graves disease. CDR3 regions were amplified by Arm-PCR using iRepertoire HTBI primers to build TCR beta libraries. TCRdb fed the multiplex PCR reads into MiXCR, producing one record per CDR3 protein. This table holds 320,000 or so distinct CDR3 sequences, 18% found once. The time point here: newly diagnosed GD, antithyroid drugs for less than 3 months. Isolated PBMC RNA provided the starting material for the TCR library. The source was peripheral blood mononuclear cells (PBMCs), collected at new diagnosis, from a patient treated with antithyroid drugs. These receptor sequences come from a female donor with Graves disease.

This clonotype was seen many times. The DNA of the CDR3 is TGTGCCACCAGTGATTCGTCACAGGGGAATCAGCCCCAGCATTTT. It translates to CATSDSSQGNQPQHF. This rearrangement joins TRBV24-1 to TRBJ1-5, with 7 nucleotides matching TRBD1. CDR1 is KGHDR, CDR2 SFDVKD, per germline. Unmatched junction bases numbered 4, after V lost 2 bases and J lost 4 bases. This CDR3 has 15 residues.

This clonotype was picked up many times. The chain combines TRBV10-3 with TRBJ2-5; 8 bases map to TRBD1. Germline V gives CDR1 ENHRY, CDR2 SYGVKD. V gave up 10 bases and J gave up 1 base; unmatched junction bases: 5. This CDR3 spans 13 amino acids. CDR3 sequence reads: CATRDRGQETQYF. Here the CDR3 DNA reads TGTGCCACAAGAGACAGGGGCCAAGAGACCCAGTACTTC.

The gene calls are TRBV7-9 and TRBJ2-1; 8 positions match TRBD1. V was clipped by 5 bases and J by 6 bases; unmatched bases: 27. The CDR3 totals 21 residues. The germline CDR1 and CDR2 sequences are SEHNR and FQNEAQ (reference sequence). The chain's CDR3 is CASSPSRWTGLRSRELNEQFF. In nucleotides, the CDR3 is TGTGCCAGCAGCCCGTCGAGATGGACAGGGTTAAGGTCAAGAGAACTCAATGAGCAGTTCTTC.

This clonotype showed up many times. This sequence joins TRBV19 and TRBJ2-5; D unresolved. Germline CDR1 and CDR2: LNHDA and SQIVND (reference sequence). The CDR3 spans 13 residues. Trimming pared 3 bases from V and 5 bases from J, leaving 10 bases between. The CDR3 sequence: CASSIRVGETQYF. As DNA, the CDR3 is TGTGCCAGTAGTATCCGGGTGGGGGAGACCCAGTACTTC.

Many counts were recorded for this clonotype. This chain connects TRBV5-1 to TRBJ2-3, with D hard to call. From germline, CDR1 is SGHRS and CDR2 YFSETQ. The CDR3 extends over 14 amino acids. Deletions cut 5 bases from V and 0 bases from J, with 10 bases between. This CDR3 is CASRKAWSTDTQYF. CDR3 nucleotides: TGCGCCAGCAGGAAGGCGTGGAGCACAGATACGCAGTATTTT.

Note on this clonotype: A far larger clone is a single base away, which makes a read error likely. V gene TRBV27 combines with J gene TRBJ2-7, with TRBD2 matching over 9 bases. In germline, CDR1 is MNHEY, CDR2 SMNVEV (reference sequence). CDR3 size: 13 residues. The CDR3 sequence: CTSNSGRLDEQYF. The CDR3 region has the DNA TGTACCAGCAACAGCGGGAGGCTCGACGAGCAGTACTTC.

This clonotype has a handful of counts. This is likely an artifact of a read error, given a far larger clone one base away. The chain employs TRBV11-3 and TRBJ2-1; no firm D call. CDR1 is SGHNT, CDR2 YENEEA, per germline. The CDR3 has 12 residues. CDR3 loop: CASSLVQDDQFF. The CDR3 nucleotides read TGTGCCAGCAGCTTAGTCCAGGATGATCAGTTCTTC.

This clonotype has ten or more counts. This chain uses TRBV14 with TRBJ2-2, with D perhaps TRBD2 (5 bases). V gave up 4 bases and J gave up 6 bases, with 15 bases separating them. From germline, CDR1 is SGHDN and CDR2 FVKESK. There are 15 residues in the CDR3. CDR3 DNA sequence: TGTGCCAGCAGCCTGGCGGGCCCCCGTGCCGGGGAGCTGTTTTTT. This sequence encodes CASSLAGPRAGELFF.

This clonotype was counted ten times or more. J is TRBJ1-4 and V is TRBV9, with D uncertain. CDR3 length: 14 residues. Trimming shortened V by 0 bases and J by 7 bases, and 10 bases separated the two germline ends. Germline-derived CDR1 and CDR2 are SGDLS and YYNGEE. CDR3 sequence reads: CASSVAAIGEKLFF. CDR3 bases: TGTGCCAGCAGCGTAGCAGCGATCGGTGAAAAACTGTTTTTT. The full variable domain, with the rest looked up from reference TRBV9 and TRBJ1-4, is DSGVTQTPKHLITATGQRVTLRCSPRSGDLSVYWYQQSLDQGLQFLIQYYNGEERAKGNILERFSAQQFPDLHSELNLSSLELGDSALYFCASSVAAIGEKLFFGSGTQLSVL.

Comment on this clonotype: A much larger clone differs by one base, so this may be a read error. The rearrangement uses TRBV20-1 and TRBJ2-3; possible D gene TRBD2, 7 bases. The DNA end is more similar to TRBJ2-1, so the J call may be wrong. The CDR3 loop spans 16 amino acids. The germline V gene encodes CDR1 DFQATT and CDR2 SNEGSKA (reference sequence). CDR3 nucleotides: TGCAGTGCTAGAGATGATGGGGGGGCTCAGTCCTACGAGCAGTTCTTC. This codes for CSARDDGGAQSYEQFF.

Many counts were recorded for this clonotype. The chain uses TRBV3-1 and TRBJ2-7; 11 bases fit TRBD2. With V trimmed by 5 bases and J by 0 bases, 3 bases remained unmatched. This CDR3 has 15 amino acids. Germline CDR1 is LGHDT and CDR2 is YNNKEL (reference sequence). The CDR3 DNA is TGTGCCAGCAGCGTGGGACTAGCGGACTCCTACGAGCAGTACTTC. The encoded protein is CASSVGLADSYEQYF.

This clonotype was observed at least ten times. CDR3 nucleotide sequence: TGTGCCAGCAGCTATACTCGACTAGCGGGAGCGTCCGGGGAGCTGTTTTTT. The encoded protein is CASSYTRLAGASGELFF. V is TRBV11-2 and J is TRBJ2-2, with 12 bases that match TRBD2. The CDR3 has 17 amino acids. Trimming removed 4 bases from V and 6 bases from J; junction bases left unmatched: 9. From germline, CDR1 is SGHAT and CDR2 FQNNGV.

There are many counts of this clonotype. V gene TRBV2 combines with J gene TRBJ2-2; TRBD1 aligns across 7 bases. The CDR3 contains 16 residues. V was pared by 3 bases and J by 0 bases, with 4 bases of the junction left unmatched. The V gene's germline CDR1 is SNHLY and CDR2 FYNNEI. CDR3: CASSDSGQSNTGELFF. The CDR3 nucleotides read TGTGCCAGCAGTGATTCGGGACAGTCGAACACCGGGGAGCTGTTTTTT.

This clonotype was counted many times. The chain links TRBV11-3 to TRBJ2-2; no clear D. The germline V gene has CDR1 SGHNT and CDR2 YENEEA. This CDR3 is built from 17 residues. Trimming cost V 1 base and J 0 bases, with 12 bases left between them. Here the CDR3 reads CASSLGARPTNTGELFF. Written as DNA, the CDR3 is TGTGCCAGCAGCTTAGGCGCCAGGCCTACGAACACCGGGGAGCTGTTTTTT.

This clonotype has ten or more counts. CDR3 in DNA: TGTGCCAGCAGCTCGATGGGAAATGAAAAACTGTTTTTT. It specifies CASSSMGNEKLFF. The chain is built from TRBV13 and TRBJ1-4; the D is unclear. Per germline, CDR1 PRHDT and CDR2 FYEKMQ (reference sequence). V shed 4 bases and J shed 5 bases, with 8 bases lying between them. The CDR3 has 13 residues.

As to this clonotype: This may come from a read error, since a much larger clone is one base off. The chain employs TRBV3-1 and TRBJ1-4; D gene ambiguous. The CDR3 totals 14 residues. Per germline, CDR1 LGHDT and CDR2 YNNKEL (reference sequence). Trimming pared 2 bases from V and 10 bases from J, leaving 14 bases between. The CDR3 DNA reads TGTGCCAGCAGCCAAAGTGGTACCACTGGAAAACTGTTTTTT. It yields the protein CASSQSGTTGKLFF. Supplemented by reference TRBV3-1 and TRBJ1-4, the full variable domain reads DTAVSQTPKYLVTQMGNDKSIKCEQNLGHDTMYWYKQDSKKFLKIMFSYNNKELIINETVPNRFSPKSPDKAHLNLHINSLELGDSAVYFCASSQSGTTGKLFFGSGTQLSVL.

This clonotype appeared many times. CDR3 loop: CSVDLSRGPLDSYEQYF. CDR3 sequence (DNA): TGCAGCGTGGACCTGTCCAGGGGGCCCCTAGACTCCTACGAGCAGTACTTC. The chain carries TRBV29-1 and TRBJ2-7; 8 positions match TRBD1. Germline trimming cut 6 bases from V and 0 bases from J; bases unmatched to any gene: 16. Germline V gives CDR1 SQVTM, CDR2 ANQGSEA. CDR3 length: 17 amino acids.

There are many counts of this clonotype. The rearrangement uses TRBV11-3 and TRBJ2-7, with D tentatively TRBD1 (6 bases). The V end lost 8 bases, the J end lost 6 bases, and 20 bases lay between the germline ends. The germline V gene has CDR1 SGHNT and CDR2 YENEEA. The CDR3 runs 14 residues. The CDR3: CASQGGRLSVEQYF. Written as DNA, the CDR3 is TGTGCCAGCCAAGGGGGACGCCTTAGTGTCGAGCAGTACTTC.

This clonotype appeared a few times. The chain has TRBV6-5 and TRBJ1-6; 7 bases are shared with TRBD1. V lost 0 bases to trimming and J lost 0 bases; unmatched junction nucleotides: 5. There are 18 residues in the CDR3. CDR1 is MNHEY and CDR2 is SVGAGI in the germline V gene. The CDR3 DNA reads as TGTGCCAGCAGTTACTCAGTACAGGGGAGCTCCTATAATTCACCCCTCCACTTT. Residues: CASSYSVQGSSYNSPLHF.

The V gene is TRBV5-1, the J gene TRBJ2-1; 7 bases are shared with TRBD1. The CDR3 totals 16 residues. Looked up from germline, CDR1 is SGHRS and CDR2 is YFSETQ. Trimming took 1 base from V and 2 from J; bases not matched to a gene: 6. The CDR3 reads CASSLTGVVAYNEQFF. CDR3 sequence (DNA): TGCGCCAGCAGCTTGACAGGGGTTGTTGCCTACAATGAGCAGTTCTTC.

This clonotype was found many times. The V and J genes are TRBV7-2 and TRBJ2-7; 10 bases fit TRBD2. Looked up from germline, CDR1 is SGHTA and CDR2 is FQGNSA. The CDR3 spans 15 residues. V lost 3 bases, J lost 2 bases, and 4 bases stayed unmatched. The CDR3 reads CASSFKAGGTYEQYF. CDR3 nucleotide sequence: TGTGCCAGCAGCTTCAAAGCGGGAGGGACCTACGAGCAGTACTTC.

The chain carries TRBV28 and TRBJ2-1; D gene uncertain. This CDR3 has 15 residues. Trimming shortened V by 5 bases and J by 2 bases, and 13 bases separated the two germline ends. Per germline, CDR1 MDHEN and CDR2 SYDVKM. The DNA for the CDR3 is TGTGCCAGCAGTCCTAGGACGGCTGCCTACAATGAGCAGTTCTTC. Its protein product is CASSPRTAAYNEQFF.

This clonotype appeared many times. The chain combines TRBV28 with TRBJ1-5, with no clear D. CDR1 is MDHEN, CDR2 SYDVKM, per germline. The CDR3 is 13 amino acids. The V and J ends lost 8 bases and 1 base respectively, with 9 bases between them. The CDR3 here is CASRRESNQPQHF. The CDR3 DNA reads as TGTGCCAGCCGTCGCGAAAGCAATCAGCCCCAGCATTTT.

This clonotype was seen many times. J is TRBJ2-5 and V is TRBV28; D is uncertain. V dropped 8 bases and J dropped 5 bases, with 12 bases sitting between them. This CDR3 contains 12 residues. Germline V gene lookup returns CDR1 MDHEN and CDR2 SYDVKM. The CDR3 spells CASLSYGETQYF. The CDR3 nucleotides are TGTGCCAGCCTGTCGTATGGGGAGACCCAGTACTTC.

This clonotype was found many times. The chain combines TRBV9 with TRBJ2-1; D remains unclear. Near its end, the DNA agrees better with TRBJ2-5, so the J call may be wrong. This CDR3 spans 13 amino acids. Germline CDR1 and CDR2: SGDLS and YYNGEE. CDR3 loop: CASSVGVGETQYF. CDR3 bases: TGTGCCAGCAGCGTAGGGGTCGGGGAGACCCAGTACTTC.

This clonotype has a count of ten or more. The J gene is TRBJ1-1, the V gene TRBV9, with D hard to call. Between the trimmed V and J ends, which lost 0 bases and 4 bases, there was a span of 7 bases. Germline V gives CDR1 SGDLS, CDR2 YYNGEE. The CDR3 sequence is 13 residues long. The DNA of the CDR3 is TGTGCCAGCAGCGTAGGGGTAAGCACTGAAGCTTTCTTT. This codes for CASSVGVSTEAFF.

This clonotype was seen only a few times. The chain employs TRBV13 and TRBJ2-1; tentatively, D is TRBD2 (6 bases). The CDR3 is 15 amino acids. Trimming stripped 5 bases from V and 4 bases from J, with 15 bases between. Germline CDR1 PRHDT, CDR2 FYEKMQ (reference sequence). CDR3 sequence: CASSPGGKGYNEQFF. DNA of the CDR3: TGTGCCAGCAGCCCCGGCGGGAAGGGGTACAATGAGCAGTTCTTC.

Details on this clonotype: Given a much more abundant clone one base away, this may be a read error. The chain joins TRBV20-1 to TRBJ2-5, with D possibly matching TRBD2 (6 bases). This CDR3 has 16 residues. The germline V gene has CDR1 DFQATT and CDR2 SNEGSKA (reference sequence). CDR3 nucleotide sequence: TGCAGTGCACCTAGCCCGGGACTCCAAACTCGCAATGAGCACTTCTTC. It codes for CSAPSPGLQTRNEHFF.